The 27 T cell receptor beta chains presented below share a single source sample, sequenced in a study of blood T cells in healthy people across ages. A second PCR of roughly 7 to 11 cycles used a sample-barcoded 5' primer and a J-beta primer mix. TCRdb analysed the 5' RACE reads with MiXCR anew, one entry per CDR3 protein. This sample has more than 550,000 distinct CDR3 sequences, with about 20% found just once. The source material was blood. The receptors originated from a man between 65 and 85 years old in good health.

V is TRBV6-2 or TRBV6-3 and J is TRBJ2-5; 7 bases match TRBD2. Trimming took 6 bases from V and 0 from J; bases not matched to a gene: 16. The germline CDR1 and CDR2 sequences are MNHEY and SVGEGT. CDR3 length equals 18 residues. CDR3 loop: CASSPQIRLAVYQETQYF. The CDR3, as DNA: TGTGCCAGCAGCCCCCAAATACGACTAGCCGTGTACCAAGAGACCCAGTACTTC.

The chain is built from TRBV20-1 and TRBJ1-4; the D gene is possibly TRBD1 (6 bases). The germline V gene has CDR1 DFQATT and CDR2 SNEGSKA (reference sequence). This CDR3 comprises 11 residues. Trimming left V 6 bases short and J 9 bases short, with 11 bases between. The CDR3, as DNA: TGCAGTGCGGTCGACAGGCAAAAACTGTTTTTT. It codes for CSAVDRQKLFF.

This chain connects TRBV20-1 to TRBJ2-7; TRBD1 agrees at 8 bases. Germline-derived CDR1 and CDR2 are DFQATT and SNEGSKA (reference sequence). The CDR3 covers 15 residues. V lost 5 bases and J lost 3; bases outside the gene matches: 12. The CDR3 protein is CSAPTVSGGRYEQYF. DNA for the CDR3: TGCAGTGCTCCAACCGTTTCAGGGGGCCGCTACGAGCAGTACTTC.

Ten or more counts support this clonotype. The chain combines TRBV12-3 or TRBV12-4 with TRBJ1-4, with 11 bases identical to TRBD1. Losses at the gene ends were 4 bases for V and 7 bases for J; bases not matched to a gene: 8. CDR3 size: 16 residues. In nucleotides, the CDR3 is TGTGCCAGCAGTTCCGGACAGGGGGCGGGTTCTGAAAAACTGTTTTTT. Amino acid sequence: CASSSGQGAGSEKLFF.

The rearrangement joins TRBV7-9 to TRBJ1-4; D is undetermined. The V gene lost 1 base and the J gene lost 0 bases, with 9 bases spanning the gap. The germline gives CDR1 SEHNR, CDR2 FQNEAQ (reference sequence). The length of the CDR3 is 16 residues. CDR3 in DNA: TGTGCCAGCAGCTTAGTAGCGGTCACAACTAATGAAAAACTGTTTTTT. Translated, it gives CASSLVAVTTNEKLFF.

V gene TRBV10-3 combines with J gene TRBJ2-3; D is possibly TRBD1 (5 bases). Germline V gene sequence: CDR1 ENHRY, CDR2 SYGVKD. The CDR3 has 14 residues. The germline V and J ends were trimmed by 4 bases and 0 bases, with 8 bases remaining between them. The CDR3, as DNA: TGTGCCATCAGTGCGACAGCTAGCACAGATACGCAGTATTTT. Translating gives CAISATASTDTQYF.

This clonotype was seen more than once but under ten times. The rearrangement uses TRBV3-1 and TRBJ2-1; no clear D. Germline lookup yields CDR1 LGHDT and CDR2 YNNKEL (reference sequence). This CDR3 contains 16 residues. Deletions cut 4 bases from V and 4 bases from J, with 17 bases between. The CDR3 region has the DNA TGTGCCAGCAGCCGGCACGGTCCCGGTGTTTACAATGAGCAGTTCTTC. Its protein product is CASSRHGPGVYNEQFF.

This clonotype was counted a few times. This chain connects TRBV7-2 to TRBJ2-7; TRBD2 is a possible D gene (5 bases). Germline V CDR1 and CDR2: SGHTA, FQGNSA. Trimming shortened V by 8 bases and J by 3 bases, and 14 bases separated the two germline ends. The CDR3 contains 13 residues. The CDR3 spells CASRRGLLYEQYF. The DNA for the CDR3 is TGTGCCAGCCGGCGAGGGCTACTCTACGAGCAGTACTTC.

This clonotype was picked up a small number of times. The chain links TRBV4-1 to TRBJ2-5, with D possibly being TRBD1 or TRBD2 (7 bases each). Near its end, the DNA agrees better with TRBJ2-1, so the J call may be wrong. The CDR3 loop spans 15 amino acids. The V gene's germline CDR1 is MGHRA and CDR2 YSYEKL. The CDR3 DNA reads TGCGCCAGCAGCCAAGTTGACAGGGAGGGCAATGAGCAGTTCTTC. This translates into CASSQVDREGNEQFF.

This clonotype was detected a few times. This CDR3 is CASSYPGAENTGELFF. Here the CDR3 DNA reads TGTGCCAGCAGTTACCCAGGGGCCGAGAACACCGGGGAGCTGTTTTTT. This chain uses TRBV6-6 with TRBJ2-2; a possible D gene is TRBD1 (6 bases). The CDR3 consists of 16 residues. V was clipped by 2 bases and J by 1 base, with 11 bases between them. Germline V gene lookup returns CDR1 MNHNY and CDR2 SVGAGI (reference sequence).

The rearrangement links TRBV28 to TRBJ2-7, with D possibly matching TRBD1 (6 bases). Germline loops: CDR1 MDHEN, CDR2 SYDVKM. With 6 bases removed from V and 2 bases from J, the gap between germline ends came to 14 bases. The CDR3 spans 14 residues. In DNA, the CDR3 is TGTGCCAGCAGGGGGGCGGACGTAGCCTACGAGCAGTACTTC. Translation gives CASRGADVAYEQYF. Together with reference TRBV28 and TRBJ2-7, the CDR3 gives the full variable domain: DVKVTQSSRYLVKRTGEKVFLECVQDMDHENMFWYRQDPGLGLRLIYFSYDVKMKEKGDIPEGYSVSREKKERFSLILESASTNQTSMYLCASRGADVAYEQYFGPGTRLTVT.

CDR3 DNA: TGCGCCAGCAGCCCCCAGGCCCTGAACACCGGGGAGCTGTTTTTT. Amino acid sequence: CASSPQALNTGELFF. This sequence joins TRBV5-1 and TRBJ2-2; the D is unclear. The germline V gene has CDR1 SGHRS and CDR2 YFSETQ. The CDR3 runs 15 residues. Trimming shortened V by 4 bases and J by 1 base, and 11 bases separated the two germline ends.

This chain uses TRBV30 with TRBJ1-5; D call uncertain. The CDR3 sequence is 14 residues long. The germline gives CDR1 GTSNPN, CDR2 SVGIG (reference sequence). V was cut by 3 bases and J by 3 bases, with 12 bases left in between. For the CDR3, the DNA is TGTGCCTGGAGAGGGCCGGGGTACAATCAGCCCCAGCATTTT. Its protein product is CAWRGPGYNQPQHF. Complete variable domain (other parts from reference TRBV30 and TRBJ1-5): SQTIHQWPATLVQPVGSPLSLECTVEGTSNPNLYWYRQAAGRGLQLLFYSVGIGQISSEVPQNLSASRPQDRQFILSSKKLLLSDSGFYLCAWRGPGYNQPQHFGDGTRLSIL.

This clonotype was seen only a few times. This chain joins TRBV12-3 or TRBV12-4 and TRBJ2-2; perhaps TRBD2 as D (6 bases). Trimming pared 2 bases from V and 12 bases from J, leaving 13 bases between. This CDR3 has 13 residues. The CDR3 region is CASSLITGSQLFF. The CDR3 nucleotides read TGTGCCAGCAGTTTAATTACCGGGAGTCAGCTGTTTTTT.

CDR3 loop: CASSYSTAANTEAFF. As DNA, the CDR3 is TGTGCCAGCAGTTACTCGACAGCGGCGAACACTGAAGCTTTCTTT. The chain carries TRBV6-5 and TRBJ1-1; D possibly corresponds to TRBD1 (5 bases). The V end was cut by 0 bases, the J end by 1 base, with 9 bases between. Germline values: CDR1 MNHEY, CDR2 SVGAGI. The CDR3 runs 15 residues.

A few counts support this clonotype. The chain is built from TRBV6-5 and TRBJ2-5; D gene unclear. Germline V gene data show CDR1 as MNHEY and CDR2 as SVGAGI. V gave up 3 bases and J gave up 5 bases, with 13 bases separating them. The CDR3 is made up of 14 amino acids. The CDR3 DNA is TGTGCCAGCAGTTATTTCTATCGGACGGAGACCCAGTACTTC. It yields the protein CASSYFYRTETQYF.

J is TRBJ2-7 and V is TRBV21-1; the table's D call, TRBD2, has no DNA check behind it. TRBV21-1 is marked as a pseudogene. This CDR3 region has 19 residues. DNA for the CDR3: TGTGCCAGCAGCAAACTGGTCCCCAAAACTAGCGGGTTCTCCTACGAGCAGTACGTC. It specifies CASSKLVPKTSGFSYEQYV.

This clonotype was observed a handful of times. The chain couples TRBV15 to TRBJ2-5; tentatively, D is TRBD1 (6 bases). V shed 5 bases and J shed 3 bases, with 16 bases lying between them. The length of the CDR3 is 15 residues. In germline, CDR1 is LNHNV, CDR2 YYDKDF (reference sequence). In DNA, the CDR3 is TGTGCCACCAGCGGGAACAGGGCGTTCAAAGAGACCCAGTACTTC. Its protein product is CATSGNRAFKETQYF.

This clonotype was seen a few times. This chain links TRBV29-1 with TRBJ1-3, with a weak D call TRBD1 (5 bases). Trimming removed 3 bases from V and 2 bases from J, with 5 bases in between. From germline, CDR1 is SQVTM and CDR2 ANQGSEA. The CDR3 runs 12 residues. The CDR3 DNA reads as TGCAGCGTTGAGGGGCCTGGAAACACCATATATTTT. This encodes CSVEGPGNTIYF.

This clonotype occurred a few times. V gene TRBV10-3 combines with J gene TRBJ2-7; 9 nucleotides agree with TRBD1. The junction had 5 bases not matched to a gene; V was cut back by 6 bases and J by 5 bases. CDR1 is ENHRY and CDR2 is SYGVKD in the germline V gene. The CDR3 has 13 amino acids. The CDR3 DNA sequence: TGTGCCATCAGAACAGGGGGCTCGAACGAGCAGTACTTC. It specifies CAIRTGGSNEQYF.

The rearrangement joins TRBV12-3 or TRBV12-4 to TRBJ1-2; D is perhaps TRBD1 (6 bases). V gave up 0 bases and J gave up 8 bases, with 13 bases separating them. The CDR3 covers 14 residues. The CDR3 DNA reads TGTGCCAGCAGTTTAGCATCAGGGGAAGGAGGCTACACCTTC. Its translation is CASSLASGEGGYTF.

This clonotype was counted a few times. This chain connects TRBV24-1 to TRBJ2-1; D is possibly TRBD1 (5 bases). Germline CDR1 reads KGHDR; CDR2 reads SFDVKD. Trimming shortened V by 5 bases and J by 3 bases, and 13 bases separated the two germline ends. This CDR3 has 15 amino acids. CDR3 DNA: TGTGCCACCAGTGCTTGGGGCAAAAACTACAATGAGCAGTTCTTC. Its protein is CATSAWGKNYNEQFF.

Written as DNA, the CDR3 is TGTGCCAGCTCATCGGGACAGGGCTGGGAGACCCAGTACTTC. Translated: CASSSGQGWETQYF. The V gene is TRBV18, the J gene TRBJ2-7; 9 bases align to TRBD1. TRBJ2-5 explains the end of the DNA better; the J call may be wrong. The CDR3 is made up of 14 amino acids. Germline CDR1 and CDR2: KGHSH and LQKENI.

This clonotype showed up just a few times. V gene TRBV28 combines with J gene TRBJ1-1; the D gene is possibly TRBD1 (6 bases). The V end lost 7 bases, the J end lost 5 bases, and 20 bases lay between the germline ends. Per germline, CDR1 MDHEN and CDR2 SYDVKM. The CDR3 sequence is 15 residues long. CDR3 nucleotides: TGTGCCAGCACTCCGGAGAGGGGGAGGAATACTGAAGCTTTCTTT. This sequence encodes CASTPERGRNTEAFF.

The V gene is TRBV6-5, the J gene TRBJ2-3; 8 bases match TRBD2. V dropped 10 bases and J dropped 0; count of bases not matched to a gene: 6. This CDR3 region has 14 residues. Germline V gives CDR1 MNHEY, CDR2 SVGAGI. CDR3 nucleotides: TGTGCCACCCGGGGGGGGCGAAGCACAGATACGCAGTATTTT. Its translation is CATRGGRSTDTQYF.

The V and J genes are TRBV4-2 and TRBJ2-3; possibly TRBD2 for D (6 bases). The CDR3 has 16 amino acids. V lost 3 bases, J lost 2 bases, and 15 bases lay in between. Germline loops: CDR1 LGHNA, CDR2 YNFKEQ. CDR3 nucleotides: TGTGCCAGCAGCCAGGAGGCGGGGAGCTTCACAGATACGCAGTATTTT. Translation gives CASSQEAGSFTDTQYF.

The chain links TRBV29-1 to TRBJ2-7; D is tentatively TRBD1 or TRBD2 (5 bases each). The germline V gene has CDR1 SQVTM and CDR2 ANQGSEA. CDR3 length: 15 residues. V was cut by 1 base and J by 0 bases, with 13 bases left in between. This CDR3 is CSVEGLGVSSYEQYF. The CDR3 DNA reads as TGCAGCGTTGAAGGTTTGGGGGTAAGCTCCTACGAGCAGTACTTC.